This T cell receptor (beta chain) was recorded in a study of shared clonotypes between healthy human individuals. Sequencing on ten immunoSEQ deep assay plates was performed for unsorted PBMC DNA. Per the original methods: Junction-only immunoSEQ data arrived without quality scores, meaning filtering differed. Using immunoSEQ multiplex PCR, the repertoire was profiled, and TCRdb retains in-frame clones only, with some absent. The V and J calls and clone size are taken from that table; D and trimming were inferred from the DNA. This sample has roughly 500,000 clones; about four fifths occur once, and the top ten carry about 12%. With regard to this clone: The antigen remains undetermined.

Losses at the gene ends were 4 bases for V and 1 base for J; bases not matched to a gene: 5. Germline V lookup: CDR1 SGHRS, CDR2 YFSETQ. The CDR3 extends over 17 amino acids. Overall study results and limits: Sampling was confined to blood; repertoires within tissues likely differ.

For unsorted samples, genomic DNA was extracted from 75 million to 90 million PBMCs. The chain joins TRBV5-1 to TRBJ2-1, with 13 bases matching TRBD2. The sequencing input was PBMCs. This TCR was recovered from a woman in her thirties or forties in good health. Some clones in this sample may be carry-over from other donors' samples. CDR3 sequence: CASSPGLAGESYNEQFF. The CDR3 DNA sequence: TGCGCCAGCAGCCCTGGACTAGCGGGAGAGTCCTACAATGAGCAGTTCTTC.